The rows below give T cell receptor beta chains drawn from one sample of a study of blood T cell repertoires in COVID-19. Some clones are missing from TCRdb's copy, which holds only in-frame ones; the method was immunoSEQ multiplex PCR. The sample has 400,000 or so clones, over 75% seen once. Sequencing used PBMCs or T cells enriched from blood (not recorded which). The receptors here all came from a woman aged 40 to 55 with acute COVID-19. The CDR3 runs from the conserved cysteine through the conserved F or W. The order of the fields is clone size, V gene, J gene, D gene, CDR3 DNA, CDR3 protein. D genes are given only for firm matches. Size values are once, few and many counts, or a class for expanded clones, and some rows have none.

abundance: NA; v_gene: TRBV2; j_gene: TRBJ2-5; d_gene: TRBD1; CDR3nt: TGTGCCAGCAGAGATAACAGGGGGCCTCAAGAGACCCAGTACTTC; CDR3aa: CASRDNRGPQETQYF
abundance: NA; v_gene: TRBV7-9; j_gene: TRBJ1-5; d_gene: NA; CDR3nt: TGTGCCAGCAGAGACAGCCTCAATCAGCCCCAGCATTTT; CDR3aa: CASRDSLNQPQHF
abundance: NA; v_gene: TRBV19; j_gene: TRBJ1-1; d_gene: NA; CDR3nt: TGTGCCAGTAGTCCGCAGGGCAGCTGGACTGAAGCTTTCTTT; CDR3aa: CASSPQGSWTEAFF
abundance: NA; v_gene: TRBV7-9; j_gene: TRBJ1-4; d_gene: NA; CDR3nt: TGTGCCAGCAGCCAGACAGGAACTAATGAAAAACTGTTTTTT; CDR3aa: CASSQTGTNEKLFF
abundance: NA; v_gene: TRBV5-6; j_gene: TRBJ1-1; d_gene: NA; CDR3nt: TGTGCCAGCAGCTTTTACGGGAGGTGGGCTTTCTTT; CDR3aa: CASSFYGRWAFF
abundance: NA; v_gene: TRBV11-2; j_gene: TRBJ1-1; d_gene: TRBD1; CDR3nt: TGTGCCATTTATCTGGGCAGGGGGCCCACTGAAGCTTTCTTT; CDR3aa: CAIYLGRGPTEAFF
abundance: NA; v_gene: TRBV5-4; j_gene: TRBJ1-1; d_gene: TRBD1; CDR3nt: TGTGCCAGCAGCTTGAAGGGGGCGTCCACTGAAGCTTTCTTT; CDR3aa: CASSLKGASTEAFF
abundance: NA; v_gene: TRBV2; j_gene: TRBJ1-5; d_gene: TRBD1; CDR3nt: TGTGCCAGCAGTGGGACAGGGGGCGGTAGGGATCAGCCCCAGCATTTT; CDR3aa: CASSGTGGGRDQPQHF
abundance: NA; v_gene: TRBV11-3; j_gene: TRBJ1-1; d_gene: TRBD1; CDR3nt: TGTGCCAGCAGTCTTCGGGGGGACAGGCCGAACACTGAAGCTTTCTTT; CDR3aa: CASSLRGDRPNTEAFF
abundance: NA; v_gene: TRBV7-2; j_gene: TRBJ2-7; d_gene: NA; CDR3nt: TGTGCCAGCAGCTCCCTCTACGAGCAGTACTTC; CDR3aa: CASSSLYEQYF
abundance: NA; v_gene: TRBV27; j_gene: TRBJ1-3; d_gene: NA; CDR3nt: TGTGCCAGCAGTTTAACAGGGAGCGGAAACACCATATATTTT; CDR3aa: CASSLTGSGNTIYF
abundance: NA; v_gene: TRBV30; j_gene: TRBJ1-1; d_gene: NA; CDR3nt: TGTGCCTGGAATGACCTTTTACAGGATACAGGAGCTTTCTTT; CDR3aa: CAWNDLLQDTGAFF
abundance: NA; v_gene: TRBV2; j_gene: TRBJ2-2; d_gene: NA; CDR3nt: TGTGCCAGCAGACTGGGCCAGAACACCGGGGAGCTGTTTTTT; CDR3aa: CASRLGQNTGELFF
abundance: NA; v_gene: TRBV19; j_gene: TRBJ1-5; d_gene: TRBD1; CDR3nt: TGTGCCAGTAGATACTCCGGGACAGCGTCCTATAGCAATCAGCCCCAGCATTTT; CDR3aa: CASRYSGTASYSNQPQHF
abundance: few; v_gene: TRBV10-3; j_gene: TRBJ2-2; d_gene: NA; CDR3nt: TGTGCCATCAGTGTGGGCAGGGTTAACACCGGGGAGCTGTTTTTT; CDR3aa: CAISVGRVNTGELFF
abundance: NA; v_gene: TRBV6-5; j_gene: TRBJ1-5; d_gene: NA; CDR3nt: TGTGCCAGCAGTCAAACAGGCTCGGTTCCCCAGCATTTT; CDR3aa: CASSQTGSVPQHF
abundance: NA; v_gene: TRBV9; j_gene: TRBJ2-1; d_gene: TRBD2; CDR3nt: TGTGCCAGCAGCCCCGGACTAGCGATCAATGAGCAGTTCTTC; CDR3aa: CASSPGLAINEQFF
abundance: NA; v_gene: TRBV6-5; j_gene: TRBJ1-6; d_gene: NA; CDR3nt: TGTGCCAGCAGGGCAGGGGCCTCCTATAATTCACCCCTCCACTTT; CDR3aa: CASRAGASYNSPLHF
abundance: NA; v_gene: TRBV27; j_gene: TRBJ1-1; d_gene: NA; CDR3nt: TGTGCCAGCAGTTTGACCGGGGGAAGAACTGAAGCTTTCTTT; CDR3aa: CASSLTGGRTEAFF
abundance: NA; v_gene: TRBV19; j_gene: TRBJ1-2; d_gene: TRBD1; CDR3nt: TGTGCCAGTAGTGGCGACAGGGGGCTTCAAGGCTACACCTTC; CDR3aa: CASSGDRGLQGYTF
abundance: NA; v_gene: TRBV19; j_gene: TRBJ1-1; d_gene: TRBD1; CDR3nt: TGTGCCAGTAGTACAGGGGGTACATATGGGTTGGCTGAAGCTTTCTTT; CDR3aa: CASSTGGTYGLAEAFF
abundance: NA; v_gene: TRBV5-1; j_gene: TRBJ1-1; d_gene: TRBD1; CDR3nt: TGCGCCAGCAGCCTAGCAGGGGGGTTGAACACTGAAGCTTTCTTT; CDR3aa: CASSLAGGLNTEAFF
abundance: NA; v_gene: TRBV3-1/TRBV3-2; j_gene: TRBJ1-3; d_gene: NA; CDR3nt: TGTGCCAGCAGCCCCCCCCGCTCTGGAAACACCATATATTTT; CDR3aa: CASSPPRSGNTIYF
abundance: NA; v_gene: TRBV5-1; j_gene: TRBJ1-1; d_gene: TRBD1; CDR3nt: TGCGCCAGCAGCTTTATGACAGGGGGGAACACTGAAGCTTTCTTT; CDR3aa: CASSFMTGGNTEAFF
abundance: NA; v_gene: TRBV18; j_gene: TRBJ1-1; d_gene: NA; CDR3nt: TGTGCCAGCTCACCACTAAATCCGAACACTGAAGCTTTCTTT; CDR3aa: CASSPLNPNTEAFF
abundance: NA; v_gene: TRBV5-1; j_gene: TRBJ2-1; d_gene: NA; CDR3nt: TGCGCCAGCAGCTTGGTTCTCGGGGAGCAGTTCTTC; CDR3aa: CASSLVLGEQFF
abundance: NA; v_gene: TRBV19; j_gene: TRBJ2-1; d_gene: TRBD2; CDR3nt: TGTGCCAGTAGTATTAAGCGGGGGACCTCCTACAATGAGCAGTTCTTC; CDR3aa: CASSIKRGTSYNEQFF
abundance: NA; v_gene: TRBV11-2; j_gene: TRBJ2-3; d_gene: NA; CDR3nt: TGTGCCAGCAGCTGGCCCCGGGTCCATTTT; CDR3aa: CASSWPRVHF
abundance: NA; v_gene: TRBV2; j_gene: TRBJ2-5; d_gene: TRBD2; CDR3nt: TGTGCCAGCAGTGAGGTATCTAGCGGAGGTCCGTTCAACTTC; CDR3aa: CASSEVSSGGPFNF
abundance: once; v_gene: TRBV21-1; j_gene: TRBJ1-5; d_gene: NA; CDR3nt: TGTGCCAGCAGCAAAGATCAGGGGTCAGCGCCCCAGCATTTT; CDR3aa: CASSKDQGSAPQHF
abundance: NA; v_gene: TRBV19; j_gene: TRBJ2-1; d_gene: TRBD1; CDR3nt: TGTGCCAGCAGACCACAGGGGGCGGGATATGAGCAGTTCTTC; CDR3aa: CASRPQGAGYEQFF
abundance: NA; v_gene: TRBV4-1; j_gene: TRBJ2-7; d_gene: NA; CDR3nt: TGCGCCAGCAGCCAACCCGAGAGGGTCGGTCCCGAGCAGTACTTC; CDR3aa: CASSQPERVGPEQYF
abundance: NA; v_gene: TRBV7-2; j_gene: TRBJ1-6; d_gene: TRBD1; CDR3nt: TGTGCCAGCAGTTCAGTGACAGGGTATTTTGGAAGAAATTCACCCCTCCACTTT; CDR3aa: CASSSVTGYFGRNSPLHF
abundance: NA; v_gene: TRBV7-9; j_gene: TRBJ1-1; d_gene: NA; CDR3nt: TGTGCCAGCAGCTTAGTTGCGTATACTGAAGCTTTCTTT; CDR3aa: CASSLVAYTEAFF
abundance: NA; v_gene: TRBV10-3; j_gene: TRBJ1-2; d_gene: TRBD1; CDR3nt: TGTGCCATCAGTGAGTCTCCGACAGGGGGCTTTGGCTACACCTTC; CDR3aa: CAISESPTGGFGYTF
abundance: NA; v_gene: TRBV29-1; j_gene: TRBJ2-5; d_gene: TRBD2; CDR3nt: TGCAGCGCCGAACGTTTAGCGGGGGATATCCAAGAGACCCAGTACTTC; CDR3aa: CSAERLAGDIQETQYF
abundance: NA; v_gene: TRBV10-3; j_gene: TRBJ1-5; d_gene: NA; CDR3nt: TGTGCCATCAGCAACCAAGCCCTCGATTATAGCAATCAGCCCCAGCATTTT; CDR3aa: CAISNQALDYSNQPQHF
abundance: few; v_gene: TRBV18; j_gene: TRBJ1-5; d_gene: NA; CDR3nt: TGTGCCAGCTCACCTCCGGACAGATATCAGCCCCAGCATTTT; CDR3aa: CASSPPDRYQPQHF
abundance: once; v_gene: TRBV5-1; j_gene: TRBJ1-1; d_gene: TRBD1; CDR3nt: TGCGCCAGCAGCTTGGGACAGGGGTCGGGCACTGAAGCTTTCTTT; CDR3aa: CASSLGQGSGTEAFF
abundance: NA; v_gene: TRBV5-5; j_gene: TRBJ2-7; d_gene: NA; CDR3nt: TGTGCCAGCAGCCTAAACGGGAGAACGTACTTC; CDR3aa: CASSLNGRTYF
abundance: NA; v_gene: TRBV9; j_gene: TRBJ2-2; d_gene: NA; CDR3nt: TGTGCCAGCAGCGTAAGCAGGTCCACACCGAACACCGGGGAGCTGTTTTTT; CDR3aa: CASSVSRSTPNTGELFF
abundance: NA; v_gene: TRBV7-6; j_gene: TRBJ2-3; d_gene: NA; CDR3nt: TGTGCCAGCAGCTTGTCGGCAGGGCTGGGTGGAGATACGCAGTATTTT; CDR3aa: CASSLSAGLGGDTQYF
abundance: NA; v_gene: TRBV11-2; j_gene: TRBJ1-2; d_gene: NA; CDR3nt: TGTGCCAGCAGCCCCAATAGGGGGAACTATGGCTACACCTTC; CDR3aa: CASSPNRGNYGYTF
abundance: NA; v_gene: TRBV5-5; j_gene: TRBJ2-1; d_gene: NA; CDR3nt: TGTGCCAGCAGCGGACCATTACAGGTAAACAATGAGCAGTTCTTC; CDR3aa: CASSGPLQVNNEQFF
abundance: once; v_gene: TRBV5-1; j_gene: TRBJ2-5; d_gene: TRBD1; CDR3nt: TGCGCCAGCAGGGGCACAGGGGGCCCCGAGACCCAGTACTTC; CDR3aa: CASRGTGGPETQYF
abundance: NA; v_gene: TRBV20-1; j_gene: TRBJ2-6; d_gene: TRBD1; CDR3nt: TGCAGTGCTAGTAGGGGGACAGGGGGCAGCAAGGCCAACGTCCTGACTTTC; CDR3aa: CSASRGTGGSKANVLTF
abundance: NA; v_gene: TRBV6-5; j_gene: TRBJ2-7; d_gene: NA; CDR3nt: TGTGCCAGCGGAGGACAGTCCTCCTACGAGCAGTACTTC; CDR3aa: CASGGQSSYEQYF
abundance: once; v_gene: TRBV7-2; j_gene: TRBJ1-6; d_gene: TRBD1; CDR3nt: TGTGCCGTCCCCGGACAGGGGGGTAATTCACCCCTCCACTTT; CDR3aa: CAVPGQGGNSPLHF
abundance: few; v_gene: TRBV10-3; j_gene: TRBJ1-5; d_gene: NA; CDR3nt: TGTGCCATCTCCGGGTCTCTAGACAGGATGAATCAGCCCCAGCATTTT; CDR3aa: CAISGSLDRMNQPQHF
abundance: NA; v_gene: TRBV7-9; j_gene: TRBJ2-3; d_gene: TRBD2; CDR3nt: TGTGCCAGCAGCCCTAGGACTAGCGGGAGCACAGATACGCAGTATTTT; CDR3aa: CASSPRTSGSTDTQYF
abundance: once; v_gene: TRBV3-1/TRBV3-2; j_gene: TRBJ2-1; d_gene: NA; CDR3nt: TGTGCCAGCAGCCAAGATAGCGGAAGCTACAATGAGCAGTTCTTC; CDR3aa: CASSQDSGSYNEQFF
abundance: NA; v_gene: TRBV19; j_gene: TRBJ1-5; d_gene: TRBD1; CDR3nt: TGTGCCAGTAGTAGATACAGGGGGAATCAGCCCCAGCATTTT; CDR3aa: CASSRYRGNQPQHF
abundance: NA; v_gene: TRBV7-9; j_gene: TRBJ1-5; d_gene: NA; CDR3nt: TGTGCCAGCAGCTTGATAGGGGGCAATCAGCCCCAGCATTTT; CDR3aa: CASSLIGGNQPQHF
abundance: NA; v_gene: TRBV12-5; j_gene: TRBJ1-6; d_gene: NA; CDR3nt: TGTGCTAGTGGTTTGGACAGGTTAGAATCACCCCTCCACTTT; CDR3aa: CASGLDRLESPLHF
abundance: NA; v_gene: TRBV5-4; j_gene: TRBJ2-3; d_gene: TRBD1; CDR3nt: TGTGCCAGCAGCTTTCGGGACAGTTTTTTAGATACGCAGTATTTT; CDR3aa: CASSFRDSFLDTQYF
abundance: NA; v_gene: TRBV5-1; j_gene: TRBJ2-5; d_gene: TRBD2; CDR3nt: TGCGCCAGCAGCCCAGCGGGGGGTCAAGAGACCCAGTACTTC; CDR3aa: CASSPAGGQETQYF
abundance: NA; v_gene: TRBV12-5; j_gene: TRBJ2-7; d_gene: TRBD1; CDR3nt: TGTGCTAGTGGTCTCATACCGGGACAGGGAATCCACGAGCAGTACTTC; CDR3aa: CASGLIPGQGIHEQYF
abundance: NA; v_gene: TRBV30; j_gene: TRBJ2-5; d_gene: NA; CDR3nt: TGTGCCTGGGATTTCCCAGGGCAAGAGACCCAGTACTTC; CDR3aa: CAWDFPGQETQYF
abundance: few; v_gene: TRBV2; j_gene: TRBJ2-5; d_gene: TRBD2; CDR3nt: TGTGCCAGCAGAGTGACTAGCGGGCAAGAGACCCAGTACTTC; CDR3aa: CASRVTSGQETQYF